This record covers a single T cell receptor beta chain. The target of this receptor is not known. Within one base of it there is no much larger clone, and no base qualities were kept. This sample is drawn from a study of blood T cell repertoires in COVID-19 (TCRdb year 2020). Regarding the research as a whole: Collaborator samples came from the United States, Italy and Spain and covered acute and convalescent phases of COVID-19. Subjects who had been exposed to COVID-19, were actively infected with it, or had recovered from it provided the deeply sampled blood TCRbeta repertoires that made up the dataset. Where available, HLA class I and class II types were taken from metadata supplied by the sample provider and were not determined by assay-based typing. Nearly every sample came with metadata listing a de-identified subject ID, COVID-19 status, age in years and sex. The samples were drawn from the first 160 participants of the ongoing ImmuneRACE study and from roughly 1,300 subjects provided by 6 global collaborators. The prospective study material was composed of cDNA or gDNA derived from T cells, B-cell-depleted T cells, or PBMCs. The repertoires were made available in a free public database intended to serve as a resource for research on the immune response to SARS-CoV-2. The study at large found these results: How much clinical and demographic metadata was included differed by source and by participant, and the metadata was provided uncurated.

TCRbeta CDR3 regions were amplified from genomic DNA using the immunoSEQ Assay, a bias-controlled multiplex PCR. The authors processed their data as follows. Within the assay, amplification of reference gene primers was used to estimate how many nucleated cells each sample contained. To quantify the absolute abundance of each unique TCRbeta CDR3 rearrangement, sequence reads were collapsed and filtered. Productive Simpson clonality was computed per sample as the square root of Simpson's diversity index over productive rearrangements. As stored in TCRdb, this immuneACCESS dataset retains in-frame rearrangements with V and J assigned. A fraction of the clones does not appear; measured against another copy, unresolved V genes explain less than half of the discrepancy, and the remainder lacks a known reason. That table supplies the V and J calls and clone size; D and trimming were determined from the DNA. This sample is represented by about 140,000 clones; roughly 90% of them were singletons. The ten biggest clones cover less than 4.5% of the sample.

Enrolling through a virtual design, the prospective study's participants ranged in age from roughly 18 to 100 years and lived across approximately 25 United States geographic areas. To assign participants to cohorts, the prospective study relied on clinical history that participants themselves reported in a screening survey and a study questionnaire. Recovered participants in ImmuneRACE Cohort 3 were defined as having two consecutive negative NP/OP PCR tests, clearance from a healthcare professional, or resolution of symptoms. In the prospective study, mobile phlebotomists collected whole blood, serum and a nasopharyngeal or oropharyngeal swab from each participant. Prospective study participants could optionally give additional blood draws and questionnaires over an approximately two-month period. Blood samples from the prospective study were shipped frozen or at room temperature prior to DNA extraction.

The sequencing input was PBMCs or T cells enriched from blood (not recorded which). This clonotype was sampled from a man aged 45-60 years who had recovered from COVID-19.

The sequenced DNA: TGTGCCAGCAGTGAGAGGGACAGCTCTGGAAACACCATATATTTT. Its protein reads: CASSERDSSGNTIYF. The chain uses TRBV25-1 and TRBJ1-3, with 7 middle bases fitting TRBD1. V and J are trimmed by 3 bases and 0 bases, and the gene matches miss 2 bases of the junction. As encoded in the germline V gene, CDR1 is MGHDK while CDR2 is SYGVNS. Counted from cysteine to phenylalanine, this CDR3 has 15 amino acids. The retained sequence is limited to the CDR3, 45 bases, with the frame set at the first base.